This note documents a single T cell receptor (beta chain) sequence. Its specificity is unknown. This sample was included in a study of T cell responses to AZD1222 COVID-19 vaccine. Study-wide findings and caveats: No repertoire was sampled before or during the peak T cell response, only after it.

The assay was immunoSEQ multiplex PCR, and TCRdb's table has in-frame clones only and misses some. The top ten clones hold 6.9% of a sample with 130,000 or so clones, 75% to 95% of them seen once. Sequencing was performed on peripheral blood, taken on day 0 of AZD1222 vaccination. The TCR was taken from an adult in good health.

The CDR3 here is CASSLQTGSNSPLHF. The CDR3 DNA follows: TGTGCCAGCAGTCTACAGACAGGGTCTAATTCACCCCTCCACTTT. V and J are TRBV6-5 and TRBJ1-6; 7 bases are a match to TRBD1. The CDR3 totals 15 residues. Germline V CDR1 and CDR2: MNHEY, SVGAGI. V shed 5 bases and J 6 bases; nucleotides not matched to a gene: 7.